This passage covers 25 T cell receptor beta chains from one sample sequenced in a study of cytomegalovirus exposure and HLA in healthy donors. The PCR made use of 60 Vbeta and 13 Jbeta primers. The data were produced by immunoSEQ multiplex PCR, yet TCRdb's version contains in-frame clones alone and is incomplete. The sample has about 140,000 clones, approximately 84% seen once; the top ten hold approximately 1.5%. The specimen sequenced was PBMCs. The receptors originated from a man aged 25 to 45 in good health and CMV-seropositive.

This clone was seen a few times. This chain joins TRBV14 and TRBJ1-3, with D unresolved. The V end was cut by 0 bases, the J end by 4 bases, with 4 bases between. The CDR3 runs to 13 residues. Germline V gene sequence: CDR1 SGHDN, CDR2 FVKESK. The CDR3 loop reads CASSQDIGNTIYF. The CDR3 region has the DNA TGTGCCAGCAGCCAAGATATCGGAAACACCATATATTTT.

The CDR3 loop reads CASSPPGQFKEKLFF. CDR3 bases: TGTGCCAGCTCACCACCGGGACAGTTCAAAGAAAAACTGTTTTTT. The genes are TRBV18 and TRBJ1-4; 7 bases line up with TRBD1. Per germline, CDR1 KGHSH and CDR2 LQKENI. The V gene end was trimmed by 0 bases and the J gene end by 8 bases; junction bases not matched to a gene: 6. This CDR3 has 15 residues.

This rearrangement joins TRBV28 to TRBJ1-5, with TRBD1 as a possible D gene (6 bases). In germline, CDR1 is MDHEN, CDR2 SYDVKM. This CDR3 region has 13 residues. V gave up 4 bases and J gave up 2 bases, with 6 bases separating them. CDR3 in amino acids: CASSWTGNQPQHF. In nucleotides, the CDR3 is TGTGCCAGCAGTTGGACAGGCAATCAGCCCCAGCATTTT.

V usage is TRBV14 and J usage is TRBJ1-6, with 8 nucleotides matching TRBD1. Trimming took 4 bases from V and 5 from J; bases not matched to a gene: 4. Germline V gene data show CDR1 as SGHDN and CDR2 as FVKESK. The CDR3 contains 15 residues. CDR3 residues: CASSLNRGDNSPLHF. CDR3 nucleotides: TGTGCCAGCAGCCTAAACAGGGGGGATAATTCACCCCTCCACTTT.

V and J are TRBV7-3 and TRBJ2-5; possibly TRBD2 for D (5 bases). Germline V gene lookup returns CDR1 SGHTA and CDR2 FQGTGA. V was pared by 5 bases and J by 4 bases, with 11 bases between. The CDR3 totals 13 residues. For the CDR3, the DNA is TGTGCCAGCAGCCCCGTGGGGAGAGAGACCCAGTACTTC. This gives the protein CASSPVGRETQYF.

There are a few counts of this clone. CDR3 nucleotide sequence: TGTGCCAGCGAACCCACCGGGAGCACAGATACGCAGTATTTT. Protein sequence: CASEPTGSTDTQYF. J is TRBJ2-3 and V is TRBV21-1; the table's D call TRBD2 went unverified against the DNA. TRBV21-1 is termed a pseudogene. This CDR3 contains 14 residues.

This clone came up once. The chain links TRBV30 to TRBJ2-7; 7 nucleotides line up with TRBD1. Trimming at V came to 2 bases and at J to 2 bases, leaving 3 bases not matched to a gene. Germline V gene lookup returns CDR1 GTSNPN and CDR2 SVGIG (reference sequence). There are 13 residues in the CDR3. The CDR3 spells CAWSSGGPYEQYF. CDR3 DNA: TGTGCCTGGAGTTCAGGGGGACCCTACGAGCAGTACTTC.

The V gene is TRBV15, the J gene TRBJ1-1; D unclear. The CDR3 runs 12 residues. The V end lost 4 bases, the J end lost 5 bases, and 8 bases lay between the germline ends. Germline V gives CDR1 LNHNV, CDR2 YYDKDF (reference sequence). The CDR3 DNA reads TGTGCCACCAGCACCCGGTGGACTGAAGCTTTCTTT. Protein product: CATSTRWTEAFF.

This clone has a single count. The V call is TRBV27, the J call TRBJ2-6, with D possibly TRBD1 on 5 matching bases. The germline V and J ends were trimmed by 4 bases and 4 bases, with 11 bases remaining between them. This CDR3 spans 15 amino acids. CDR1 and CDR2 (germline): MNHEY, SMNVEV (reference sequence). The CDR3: CASSSGARGANVLTF. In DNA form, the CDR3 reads TGTGCCAGCAGTTCTGGGGCGCGGGGGGCCAACGTCCTGACTTTC.

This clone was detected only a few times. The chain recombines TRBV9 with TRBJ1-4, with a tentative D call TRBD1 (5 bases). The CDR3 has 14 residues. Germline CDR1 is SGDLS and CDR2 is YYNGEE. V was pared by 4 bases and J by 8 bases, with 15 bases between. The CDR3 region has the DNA TGTGCCAGCAGCCTGGACACCTATTCGGAAAAACTGTTTTTT. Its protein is CASSLDTYSEKLFF.

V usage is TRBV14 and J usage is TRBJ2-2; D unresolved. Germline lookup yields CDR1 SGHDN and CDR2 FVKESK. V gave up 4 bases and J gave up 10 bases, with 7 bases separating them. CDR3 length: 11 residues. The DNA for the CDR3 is TGTGCCAGCAGCCCCGGAGTGGAGCTGTTTTTT. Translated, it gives CASSPGVELFF.

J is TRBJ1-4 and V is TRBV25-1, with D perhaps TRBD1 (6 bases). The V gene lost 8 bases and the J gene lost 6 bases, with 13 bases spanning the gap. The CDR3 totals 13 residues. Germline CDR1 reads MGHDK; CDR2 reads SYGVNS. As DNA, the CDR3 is TGTGCCAGCTCAGGGGCCATCGATGAAAAACTGTTTTTT. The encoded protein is CASSGAIDEKLFF.

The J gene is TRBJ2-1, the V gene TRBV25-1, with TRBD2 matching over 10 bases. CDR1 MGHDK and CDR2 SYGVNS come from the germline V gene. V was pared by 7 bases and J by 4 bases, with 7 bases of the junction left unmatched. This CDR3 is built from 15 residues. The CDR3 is CASKPGLAVYNEQFF. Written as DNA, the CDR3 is TGTGCCAGCAAACCTGGACTAGCGGTTTACAATGAGCAGTTCTTC.

The DNA for the CDR3 is TGTGCCAGCAGCCTACCGGGACTAGCGAAAAATGAGCAGTTCTTC. This translates into CASSLPGLAKNEQFF. This chain connects TRBV14 to TRBJ2-1; 10 positions match TRBD2. After removal of 4 bases from V and 7 bases from J, the junction contained 7 bases not matched to a gene. The length of the CDR3 is 15 residues. The V gene's germline CDR1 is SGHDN and CDR2 FVKESK.

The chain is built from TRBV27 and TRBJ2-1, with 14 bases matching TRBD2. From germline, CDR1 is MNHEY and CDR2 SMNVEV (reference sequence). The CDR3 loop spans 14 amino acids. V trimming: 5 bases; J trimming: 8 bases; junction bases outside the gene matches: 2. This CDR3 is CASSPTSGRDEQFF. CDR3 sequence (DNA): TGTGCCAGCAGTCCGACTAGCGGGAGGGATGAGCAGTTCTTC.

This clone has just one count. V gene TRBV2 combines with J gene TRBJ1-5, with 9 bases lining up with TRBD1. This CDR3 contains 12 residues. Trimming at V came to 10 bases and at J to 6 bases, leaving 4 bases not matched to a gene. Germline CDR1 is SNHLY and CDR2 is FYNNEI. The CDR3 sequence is CATQGAGQPQHF. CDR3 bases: TGTGCCACACAGGGGGCTGGTCAGCCCCAGCATTTT. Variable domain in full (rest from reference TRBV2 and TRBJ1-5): EPEVTQTPSHQVTQMGQEVILRCVPISNHLYFYWYRQILGQKVEFLVSFYNNEISEKSEIFDDQFSVERPDGSNFTLKIRSTKLEDSAMYFCATQGAGQPQHFGDGTRLSIL.

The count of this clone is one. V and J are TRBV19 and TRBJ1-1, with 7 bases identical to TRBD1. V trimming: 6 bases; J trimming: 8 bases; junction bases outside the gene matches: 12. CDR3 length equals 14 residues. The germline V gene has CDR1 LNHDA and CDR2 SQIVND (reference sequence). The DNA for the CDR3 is TGTGCCAGTAGACATTACAGGGGCCTCAAAGAAGCTTTCTTT. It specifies CASRHYRGLKEAFF.

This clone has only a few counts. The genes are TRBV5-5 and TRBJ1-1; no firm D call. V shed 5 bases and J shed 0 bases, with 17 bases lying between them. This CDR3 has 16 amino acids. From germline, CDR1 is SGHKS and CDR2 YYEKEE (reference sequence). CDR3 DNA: TGTGCCAGCAGGAACCCGCCTGAAGAGATGAACACTGAAGCTTTCTTT. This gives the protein CASRNPPEEMNTEAFF.

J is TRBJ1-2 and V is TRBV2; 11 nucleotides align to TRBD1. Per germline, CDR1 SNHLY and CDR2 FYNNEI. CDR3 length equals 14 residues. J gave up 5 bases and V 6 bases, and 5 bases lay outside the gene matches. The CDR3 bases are TGTGCCAGCAGCAGGGACAGGGGGAAATATGGCTACACCTTC. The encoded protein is CASSRDRGKYGYTF.

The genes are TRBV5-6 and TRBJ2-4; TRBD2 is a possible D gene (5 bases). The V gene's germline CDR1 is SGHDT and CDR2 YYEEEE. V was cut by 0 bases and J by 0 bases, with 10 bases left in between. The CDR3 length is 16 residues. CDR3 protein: CASSLERGIAKNIQYF. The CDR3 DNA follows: TGTGCCAGCAGCTTGGAAAGAGGGATAGCCAAAAACATTCAGTACTTC.

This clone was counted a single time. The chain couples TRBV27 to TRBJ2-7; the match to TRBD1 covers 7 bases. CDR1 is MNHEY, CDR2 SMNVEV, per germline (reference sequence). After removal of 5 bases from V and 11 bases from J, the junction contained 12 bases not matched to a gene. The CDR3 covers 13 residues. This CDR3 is CASSPKGARREYF. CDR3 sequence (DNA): TGTGCCAGCAGTCCCAAGGGGGCACGGCGGGAGTACTTC.

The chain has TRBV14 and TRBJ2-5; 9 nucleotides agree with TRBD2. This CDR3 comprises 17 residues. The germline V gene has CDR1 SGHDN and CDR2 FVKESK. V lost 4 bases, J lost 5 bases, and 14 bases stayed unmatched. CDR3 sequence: CASSPRGLAFDGETQYF. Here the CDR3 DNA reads TGTGCCAGCAGCCCCCGAGGACTAGCGTTCGACGGTGAGACCCAGTACTTC.

The CDR3 region has the DNA TGTGCCAGTAGTACCACAGGGGGCATTTCCTATAATTCACCCCTCCACTTT. Translating gives CASSTTGGISYNSPLHF. The chain has TRBV19 and TRBJ1-6; 9 bases line up with TRBD1. Germline V CDR1 and CDR2: LNHDA, SQIVND (reference sequence). V shed 4 bases, J shed 1 base, and the junction held 5 bases outside the gene matches. This CDR3 is built from 17 residues. The entire variable domain, with the rest obtained from reference TRBV19 and TRBJ1-6, is as follows: DGGITQSPKYLFRKEGQNVTLSCEQNLNHDAMYWYRQDPGQGLRLIYYSQIVNDFQKGDIAEGYSVSREKKESFPLTVTSAQKNPTAFYLCASSTTGGISYNSPLHFGNGTRLTVT.

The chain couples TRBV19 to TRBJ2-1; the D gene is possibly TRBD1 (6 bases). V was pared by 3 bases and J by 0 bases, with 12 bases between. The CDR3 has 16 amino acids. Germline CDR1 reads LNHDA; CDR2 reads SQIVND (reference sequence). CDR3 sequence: CASSMARGSSYNEQFF. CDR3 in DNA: TGTGCCAGTAGTATGGCGAGGGGGAGCTCCTACAATGAGCAGTTCTTC.

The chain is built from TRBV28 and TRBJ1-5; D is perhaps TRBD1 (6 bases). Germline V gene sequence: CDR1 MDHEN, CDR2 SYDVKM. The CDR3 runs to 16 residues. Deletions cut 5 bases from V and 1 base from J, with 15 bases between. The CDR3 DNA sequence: TGTGCCAGCAGTACAATGGGGGACACGAGCAATCAGCCCCAGCATTTT. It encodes CASSTMGDTSNQPQHF.